The subject of this entry is one T cell receptor beta chain. This sample stems from a study of blood T cell repertoires in COVID-19. Sequencing was performed with immunoSEQ multiplex PCR; in TCRdb, only in-frame clones are kept and a portion is missing. The data show more than 250,000 clones, about nine tenths seen once. Participants' own reports of clinical history determined their cohort assignment. Trimming took 5 bases from V and 5 from J, leaving 9 bases between them. The germline V gene has CDR1 SGHVS and CDR2 FQNEAQ. This CDR3 is built from 13 residues. The sample comprised PBMCs or T cells enriched from blood (not recorded which). This TCR was sampled from a woman under 30 who had recovered from COVID-19. The rearrangement links TRBV7-8 to TRBJ2-2; possibly TRBD2 for D (5 bases). CDR3 in DNA: TGTGCCAGCAGCCGCAGCGGAACCGGGGAGCTGTTTTTT. It codes for CASSRSGTGELFF.